The rows below give T cell receptor beta chains drawn from one sample of a study of shared clonotypes between healthy human individuals. The data were produced by immunoSEQ multiplex PCR, yet TCRdb's version contains in-frame clones alone and is incomplete. The table has about 2 million clones, 90% to 95% seen once. The sample taken for sequencing was naive CD4+ T cells sorted from blood. These receptors all come from a man aged 18-30 years in good health. Each CDR3 is given with its conserved first and last residue. The D gene is left open where the match is weak. Clone size is not always given. Where it is, it says once, few, many or a class for expanded clones.

TRBV18	NA	TRBJ1-2	TRBD1	TGTGCCAGCTCACAAGGGACAGGGGGCGGCTACACCTTC	CASSQGTGGGYTF
TRBV5-1	NA	TRBJ2-5	TRBD1	TGCGCCACCGCACAGGGGGCCCAAGAGACCCAGTACTTC	CATAQGAQETQYF
TRBV5-1	NA	TRBJ1-2	NA	TGCGCCAGCAGCTTGTCCGCCCCTGACTATGGCTACACCTTC	CASSLSAPDYGYTF
TRBV7-8	NA	TRBJ2-5	TRBD2	TGTGCCAGCACCCTTAGTGTAACTAGCGGAGAGACCCAGTACTTC	CASTLSVTSGETQYF
TRBV10-1	NA	TRBJ2-7	TRBD1	TGCGCCAGCAGCAGGGGGCAGGGCTCCTACGAGCAGTACTTC	CASSRGQGSYEQYF
TRBV29-1	NA	TRBJ2-6	NA	TGCAGCGTCGGGACTGCTACATCTGGGGCCAACGTCCTGACTTTC	CSVGTATSGANVLTF
TRBV11-3	NA	TRBJ2-1	TRBD2	TGTGCCAGCAGCTTTAGCGGGGGGGATTCTGAGCAGTTCTTC	CASSFSGGDSEQFF
TRBV5-6	once	TRBJ2-7	NA	TGTGCCAGCAGCTTAGAATACGAGCAGTACTTC	CASSLEYEQYF
TRBV7-2	NA	TRBJ2-1	TRBD2	TGTGCCAGCAGCTTAGCGATAGCGGGAGTGGGGTACAATGAGCAGTTCTTC	CASSLAIAGVGYNEQFF
TRBV12-5	NA	TRBJ2-7	NA	TGTGCTAGTGGTTTTACCCCCAACGTACTTCTCTCCTACGAGCAGTACTTC	CASGFTPNVLLSYEQYF
TRBV2	NA	TRBJ2-7	TRBD2	TGTGCCAGCAGAGCTACTAGCGCCGCGGGAGAGCAGTACTTC	CASRATSAAGEQYF
TRBV18	NA	TRBJ1-1	NA	TGTGCCAGCTCACTTTCGCCAGGGAACACTGAAGCTTTCTTT	CASSLSPGNTEAFF
TRBV30	NA	TRBJ2-3	NA	TGTGCCTGGAGTGTAATGGGGCCTCGCACAGATACGCAGTATTTT	CAWSVMGPRTDTQYF
TRBV29-1	NA	TRBJ1-1	TRBD1	TGCAGCGTCTCCGGGACAGGGATGAACACTGAAGCTTTCTTT	CSVSGTGMNTEAFF
TRBV5-6	NA	TRBJ1-5	TRBD1	TGTGCCAGCAGCTCTCTACAGGGGGGAGGTCAGCCCCAGCATTTT	CASSSLQGGGQPQHF
TRBV9	NA	TRBJ2-5	TRBD2	TGTGCCAGCAGCCTGACTAGCGGGGGGCCTCGCGCGGAGACCCAGTACTTC	CASSLTSGGPRAETQYF
TRBV6-5	NA	TRBJ2-6	NA	TGTGCCAGCAGCCCAAGCCGGGCTGGGGCCAACGTCCTGACTTTC	CASSPSRAGANVLTF